These T cell receptor beta chains were read from a single sample in a study of cytotoxic CD8 clonotypes in ibrutinib-treated CLL. Assay used: immunoSEQ multiplex PCR; TCRdb lists only in-frame clones, some missing. The table has about 50,000 clones, around three fifths seen once. Sequencing used PBMCs, obtained after 24 months of ibrutinib treatment. The receptors here all came from a human donor with chronic lymphocytic leukemia. CDR3s include the opening cysteine and the closing phenylalanine or tryptophan. The D gene is left open where the match is weak. For some rows the clone size is stated as once, few or many, or as a class when expanded; others skip it.

V gene	D gene	J gene	clone size	CDR3 protein	CDR3 DNA
TRBV30	-	TRBJ2-5	-	CAWSGARQLRETQYF	TGTGCCTGGAGTGGAGCCCGACAGCTGAGGGAGACCCAGTACTTC
TRBV6-4	TRBD1	TRBJ1-1	few	CASSRTGLTEAFF	TGTGCCAGCAGTCGGACAGGGCTAACTGAAGCTTTCTTT
TRBV19	TRBD1	TRBJ1-2	-	CASRGTASYGYTF	TGTGCCAGTAGGGGGACAGCCTCCTATGGCTACACCTTC
TRBV29-1	-	TRBJ1-1	-	CSVPQDKAGSRMNTEAFF	TGCAGCGTTCCACAGGACAAGGCGGGGAGTAGGATGAACACTGAAGCTTTCTTT
TRBV15	-	TRBJ1-1	-	CATSREARGNTEAFF	TGTGCCACCAGCAGAGAGGCCAGGGGGAACACTGAAGCTTTCTTT
TRBV29-1	-	TRBJ1-3	-	CSVEVTGTGNTIYF	TGCAGCGTTGAGGTGACAGGTACTGGAAACACCATATATTTT
TRBV5-5	-	TRBJ2-3	-	CASSQGLATDTQYF	TGTGCCAGCAGCCAGGGTCTAGCAACAGATACGCAGTATTTT
TRBV4-1	TRBD2	TRBJ2-5	-	CASSLTSGGVETQYF	TGCGCCAGCAGCCTGACTAGCGGGGGGGTGGAGACCCAGTACTTC
TRBV7-9	-	TRBJ2-1	-	CASSLAYGVSYNEQFF	TGTGCCAGCAGCTTAGCGTACGGGGTCTCCTACAATGAGCAGTTCTTC
TRBV27	TRBD1	TRBJ1-6	-	CASSWLQGALDNSPLHF	TGTGCCAGCAGTTGGCTACAGGGGGCGTTGGATAATTCACCCCTCCACTTT
TRBV5-4	TRBD1	TRBJ2-1	-	CASSREQGGEQFF	TGTGCCAGCAGCCGGGAACAGGGGGGTGAGCAGTTCTTC
TRBV15	TRBD1	TRBJ1-1	few	CATSFYRGTEAFF	TGTGCCACCAGCTTTTACAGGGGCACTGAAGCTTTCTTT
TRBV6-1	-	TRBJ2-5	-	CASSADHQETQYF	TGTGCCAGCAGTGCGGACCACCAAGAGACCCAGTACTTC
TRBV5-1	TRBD1	TRBJ1-2	many	CASSLSPQTGDGYTF	TGCGCCAGCAGCTTGAGTCCTCAGACAGGGGACGGCTACACCTTC
TRBV19	TRBD2	TRBJ2-5	few	CASSIQAGDQETQYF	TGTGCCAGTAGTATACAAGCGGGGGATCAAGAGACCCAGTACTTC
TRBV7-6	TRBD1	TRBJ2-3	-	CASSSDRVADTQYF	TGTGCCAGCAGCTCGGACAGGGTTGCAGATACGCAGTATTTT
TRBV6-5	-	TRBJ1-2	-	CASSYLLGGNYGYTF	TGTGCCAGCAGTTACCTTTTAGGCGGAAACTATGGCTACACCTTC
TRBV10-3	-	TRBJ2-7	few	CAISDLTGPHYEQYF	TGTGCCATCAGTGATCTGACAGGCCCGCACTACGAGCAGTACTTC
TRBV12-5	-	TRBJ1-6	few	CASRTGTENSPLHF	TGTGCTAGCAGAACCGGGACCGAGAATTCACCCCTCCACTTT
TRBV27	-	TRBJ1-6	few	CASSLSGTMPNSPLHF	TGTGCCAGCAGTTTATCAGGGACGATGCCAAATTCACCCCTCCACTTT
TRBV2	-	TRBJ1-5	-	CASSEGNQPQHF	TGTGCCAGCAGTGAAGGCAATCAGCCCCAGCATTTT
TRBV5-1	TRBD1	TRBJ2-1	once	CASSSGQGANEQFF	TGCGCCAGCAGCTCGGGACAGGGGGCAAATGAGCAGTTCTTC
TRBV4-1	-	TRBJ1-5	-	CASSGGPGNQPQHF	TGCGCCAGCAGCGGTGGGCCGGGCAATCAGCCCCAGCATTTT
TRBV27	-	TRBJ2-5	many	CASSRWGDRETQYF	TGTGCCAGCAGTCGTTGGGGTGATCGGGAGACCCAGTACTTC
TRBV10-3	TRBD2	TRBJ2-1	few	CATQSGGTNNEQFF	TGTGCCACACAAAGCGGGGGGACAAACAATGAGCAGTTCTTC
TRBV28	-	TRBJ1-2	-	CATEAVYGYTF	TGTGCCACGGAGGCTGTCTATGGCTACACCTTC
TRBV10-2	-	TRBJ1-1	-	CASSESTLAGTPNTEAFF	TGCGCCAGCAGTGAGTCGACTCTGGCAGGGACCCCGAACACTGAAGCTTTCTTT
TRBV19	-	TRBJ2-6	-	CASSIVRTSISGANVLTF	TGTGCCAGTAGTATTGTCAGGACATCCATCTCTGGGGCCAACGTCCTGACTTTC
TRBV5-1	-	TRBJ2-7	-	CASSSGFRGARDEQYF	TGCGCCAGCAGCTCGGGATTTCGGGGGGCGAGGGACGAGCAGTACTTC
TRBV5-4	-	TRBJ2-3	-	CASTTRVGGGTDTQYF	TGTGCCAGCACCACACGAGTTGGCGGGGGCACAGATACGCAGTATTTT
TRBV29-1	TRBD1	TRBJ2-7	-	CSVARDRGTEQYF	TGCAGCGTTGCAAGGGACAGGGGGACCGAGCAGTACTTC
TRBV6-1	-	TRBJ2-4	-	CASSEPPGNIQYF	TGTGCCAGCAGTGAACCCCCAGGGAACATTCAGTACTTC
TRBV9	TRBD1	TRBJ2-7	-	CASSAGQPSYEQYF	TGTGCCAGCAGCGCGGGACAGCCCTCCTACGAGCAGTACTTC
TRBV14	-	TRBJ1-4	-	CASRGSNEKLFF	TGTGCCAGCAGGGGTAGTAATGAAAAACTGTTTTTT
TRBV29-1	-	TRBJ1-4	few	CSVGEIRGELFF	TGCAGCGTTGGGGAGATAAGGGGAGAACTGTTTTTT
TRBV5-1	TRBD1	TRBJ1-2	-	CASSITTGDYGYTF	TGCGCCAGCAGCATAACGACAGGGGACTATGGCTACACCTTC
TRBV29-1	-	TRBJ1-2	once	CSVEFVRDKAVYGYTF	TGCAGCGTTGAATTCGTAAGGGACAAGGCGGTCTATGGCTACACCTTC
TRBV28	-	TRBJ2-7	once	CASSLIRYEQYF	TGTGCCAGCAGTTTGATCCGGTACGAGCAGTACTTC
TRBV4-1	TRBD2	TRBJ2-7	few	CASSQGLAGAWEQYF	TGCGCCAGCAGCCAGGGGCTAGCGGGGGCCTGGGAGCAGTACTTC
TRBV10-1	TRBD2	TRBJ2-3	-	CASSGLAGSDTQYF	TGCGCCAGCAGCGGACTAGCGGGGTCAGATACGCAGTATTTT
TRBV9	-	TRBJ1-1	few	CASSVVVGRMNTEAFF	TGTGCCAGCAGCGTAGTGGTAGGCAGAATGAACACTGAAGCTTTCTTT
TRBV6-1	TRBD2	TRBJ2-1	-	CASSEWPSGGFSYNEQFF	TGTGCCAGCAGTGAATGGCCTAGCGGGGGGTTTTCCTACAATGAGCAGTTCTTC
TRBV5-1	-	TRBJ1-2	-	CASSLADSLNYGYTF	TGCGCCAGCAGCTTGGCAGACTCCCTTAACTATGGCTACACCTTC
TRBV29-1	TRBD2	TRBJ2-1	-	CSVGGTSGNEQFF	TGCAGCGTTGGCGGGACTAGCGGCAATGAGCAGTTCTTC
TRBV5-4	TRBD1	TRBJ2-2	few	CASRSGTGGIGELFF	TGTGCCAGCCGCTCAGGGACAGGGGGCATCGGGGAGCTGTTTTTT
TRBV4-2	-	TRBJ2-3	-	CASSQGAQRTQYF	TGTGCCAGCAGCCAAGGGGCGCAGCGTACGCAGTATTTT
TRBV20-1	-	TRBJ1-3	-	CSARERDTIYF	TGCAGTGCTAGAGAACGGGACACCATATATTTT
TRBV29-1	TRBD1	TRBJ2-2	-	CSAAGQGGTGELFF	TGCAGCGCTGCGGGACAGGGAGGAACCGGGGAGCTGTTTTTT
TRBV7-2	-	TRBJ2-1	-	CASRSGTSSYNEQFF	TGTGCCAGCAGATCCGGGACTTCCTCCTACAATGAGCAGTTCTTC
TRBV6-5	TRBD2	TRBJ2-7	few	CASSWASGRDYEQYF	TGTGCCAGCAGTTGGGCTAGCGGTAGAGACTACGAGCAGTACTTC
TRBV2	TRBD1	TRBJ2-2	many	CASRATGRNTGELFF	TGTGCCAGCAGAGCGACAGGGAGGAACACCGGGGAGCTGTTTTTT
TRBV27	-	TRBJ2-3	-	CASSSSTVDTQYF	TGTGCCAGCAGTTCAAGCACAGTGGATACGCAGTATTTT
TRBV27	-	TRBJ2-3	-	CASSSPPSGADTQYF	TGTGCCAGCAGTTCCCCACCGAGCGGTGCAGATACGCAGTATTTT
TRBV29-1	TRBD2	TRBJ2-2	-	CSVFSGGQNTGELFF	TGCAGCGTTTTTAGCGGGGGGCAGAACACCGGGGAGCTGTTTTTT
TRBV6-1	TRBD2	TRBJ2-7	medium-sized	CASSEGTSGSYEQYF	TGTGCCAGCAGTGAAGGGACTAGCGGCTCCTACGAGCAGTACTTC
TRBV5-1	TRBD1	TRBJ2-1	few	CASSLWVLGQGGNEQFF	TGCGCCAGCAGCTTGTGGGTTTTGGGACAGGGGGGCAATGAGCAGTTCTTC
TRBV19	TRBD2	TRBJ2-3	few	CASSMVSGAGGTDTQYF	TGTGCCAGTAGTATGGTTAGCGGGGCGGGTGGGACAGATACGCAGTATTTT
TRBV20-1	-	TRBJ1-2	medium-sized	CSARSFPDTF	TGCAGTGCTAGGTCCTTTCCCGACACCTTC
TRBV14	-	TRBJ2-3	-	CASSQTAPQYF	TGTGCCAGCAGCCAAACCGCTCCCCAGTATTTT